This passage covers 10 T cell receptor beta chains from one sample sequenced in a study of vaccination and CD4 T cells after COVID-19. This sample's treatment: roughly 10-day PBMC culture with coronavirus spike peptide pools or control peptides (ViraFEST assay). These receptors' antigens are unknown. Oncomine TCR Beta short-read sequencing was applied to DNA from cultured CD4+ T cells. TCRdb itself ran the PCR reads through MiXCR, one entry per CDR3 protein. In the table there are about 15,000 distinct CDR3 sequences, 60% to 75% of which are singletons. Sequencing used CD4+ T cells from blood, cultured in vitro. The receptors were sampled from a human donor who had recovered from COVID-19.

The rearrangement links TRBV12-3 or TRBV12-4 to TRBJ2-7, with a weak D call TRBD2 (7 bases). This CDR3 is built from 15 residues. Trimming took 5 bases from V and 6 from J, leaving 20 bases between them. Here the CDR3 reads CASSRLGGPSAEQYF. CDR3 DNA: TGTGCCAGCAGTAGGCTCGGGGGGCCCTCCGCCGAGCAGTACTTC.

The V gene is TRBV29-1, the J gene TRBJ1-3; TRBD1 is a possible D gene (6 bases). V was shortened by 1 base and J by 3 bases, with 16 bases between the two germline ends. CDR3 size: 16 residues. CDR1 and CDR2 (germline): SQVTM, ANQGSEA. The CDR3 region is CSVEAVGGGYGNTIYF. Here the CDR3 DNA reads TGCAGCGTTGAAGCCGTCGGGGGGGGCTATGGAAACACCATATATTTT.

The genes are TRBV9 and TRBJ2-7; D possibly matches TRBD1 or TRBD2 (5 bases each). The CDR3 contains 14 residues. V was pared by 3 bases and J by 6 bases, with 16 bases between. Germline CDR1 reads SGDLS; CDR2 reads YYNGEE. The CDR3 nucleotides are TGTGCCAGCAGCGCGTCCGGGACCCAGGGCGAGCAGTACTTC. Amino acid sequence: CASSASGTQGEQYF.

This clonotype was detected only a few times. The chain uses TRBV20-1 and TRBJ2-1; 11 bases are shared with TRBD1. The germline V gene encodes CDR1 DFQATT and CDR2 SNEGSKA (reference sequence). V trimming: 5 bases; J trimming: 8 bases; junction bases outside the gene matches: 8. The CDR3 runs to 14 residues. The CDR3 nucleotides are TGCAGTGCTCTCCGGGACAGGGGGGCGCATGAGCAGTTCTTC. Translation gives CSALRDRGAHEQFF.

The rearrangement joins TRBV6-1 to TRBJ2-2, with a tentative D call TRBD2 (6 bases). Germline values: CDR1 MNHNS, CDR2 SASEGT. The CDR3 has 15 residues. Trimming pared 5 bases from V and 1 base from J, leaving 11 bases between. The CDR3 nucleotides are TGTGCCAGCAGTCAGGGACTTGTGAACACCGGGGAGCTGTTTTTT. It translates to CASSQGLVNTGELFF.

This chain links TRBV7-2 with TRBJ1-3; maybe TRBD1 (5 bases). The CDR3 spans 15 residues. Germline assignment: CDR1 SGHTA and CDR2 FQGNSA. V was trimmed by 6 bases and J by 4 bases, leaving 16 bases between them. CDR3 protein: CASRTSEGIGNTIYF. The CDR3 region has the DNA TGTGCCAGCAGAACGAGTGAGGGGATAGGAAACACCATATATTTT.

The rearrangement links TRBV6-1 to TRBJ1-5, with D maybe TRBD1 (5 bases). Deletions cut 2 bases from V and 6 bases from J, with 14 bases between. The CDR3 has 15 residues. Germline V gives CDR1 MNHNS, CDR2 SASEGT. This CDR3 is CASSERWGPGQPQHF. Here the CDR3 DNA reads TGTGCCAGCAGTGAAAGGTGGGGACCCGGTCAGCCCCAGCATTTT.

The chain is built from TRBV6-1 and TRBJ1-1; D is ambiguous. Germline lookup yields CDR1 MNHNS and CDR2 SASEGT. Deletions cut 3 bases from V and 3 bases from J, with 8 bases between. The CDR3 has 13 residues. This chain's CDR3 is CASSDSSDTEAFF. The CDR3 region has the DNA TGTGCCAGCAGTGACAGCTCAGACACTGAAGCTTTCTTT.

As DNA, the CDR3 is TGCAGTGCTGGAACTAGCGGGCGGAAGTCCTACAATGAGCAGTTCTTC. Protein: CSAGTSGRKSYNEQFF. The chain combines TRBV20-1 with TRBJ2-1, with 9 nucleotides matching TRBD2. The V and J ends lost 5 bases and 1 base, in that order; junction bases with no gene match: 9. The CDR3 totals 16 residues. Germline V lookup: CDR1 DFQATT, CDR2 SNEGSKA (reference sequence).

This clonotype has only a few counts. Its ends do not fully match the called genes, so a read error is possible. J is TRBJ1-2 and V is TRBV2; unclear D gene. Germline CDR1 reads SNHLY; CDR2 reads FYNNEI. The CDR3 has 12 residues. The CDR3 coding sequence is TGTGCCAGCACCCCGGATACACCTCGGGCTGGCTTC. Protein sequence: CASTPDTPRAGF.